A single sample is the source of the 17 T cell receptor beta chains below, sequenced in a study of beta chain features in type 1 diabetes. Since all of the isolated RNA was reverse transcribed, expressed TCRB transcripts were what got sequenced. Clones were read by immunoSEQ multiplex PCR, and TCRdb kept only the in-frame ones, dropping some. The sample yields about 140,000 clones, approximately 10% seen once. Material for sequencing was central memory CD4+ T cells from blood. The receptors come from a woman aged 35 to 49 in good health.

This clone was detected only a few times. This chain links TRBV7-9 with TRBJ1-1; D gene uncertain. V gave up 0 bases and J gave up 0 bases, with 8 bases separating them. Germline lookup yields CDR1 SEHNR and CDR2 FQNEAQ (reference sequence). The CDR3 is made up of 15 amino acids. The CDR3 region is CASSLAGSLNTEAFF. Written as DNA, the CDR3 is TGTGCCAGCAGCTTAGCTGGGAGTTTGAACACTGAAGCTTTCTTT.

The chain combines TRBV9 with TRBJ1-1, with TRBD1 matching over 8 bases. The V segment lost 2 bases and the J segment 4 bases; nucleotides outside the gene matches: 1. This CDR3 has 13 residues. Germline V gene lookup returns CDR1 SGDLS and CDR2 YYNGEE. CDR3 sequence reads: CASSVTGVTEAFF. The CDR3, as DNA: TGTGCCAGCAGCGTGACAGGGGTCACTGAAGCTTTCTTT.

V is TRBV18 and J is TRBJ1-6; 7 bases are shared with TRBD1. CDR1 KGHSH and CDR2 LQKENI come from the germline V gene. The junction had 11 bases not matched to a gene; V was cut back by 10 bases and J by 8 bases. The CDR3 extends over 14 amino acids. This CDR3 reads CATATGTADSPLHF. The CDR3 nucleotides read TGTGCCACCGCGACCGGGACAGCCGATTCACCCCTCCACTTT. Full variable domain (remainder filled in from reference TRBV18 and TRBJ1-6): NAGVMQNPRHLVRRRGQEARLRCSPMKGHSHVYWYRQLPEEGLKFMVYLQKENIIDESGMPKERFSAEFPKEGPSILRIQQVVRGDSAAYFCATATGTADSPLHFGNGTRLTVT.

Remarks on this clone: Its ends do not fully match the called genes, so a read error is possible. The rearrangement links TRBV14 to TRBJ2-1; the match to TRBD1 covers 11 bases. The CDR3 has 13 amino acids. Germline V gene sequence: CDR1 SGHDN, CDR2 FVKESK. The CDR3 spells CASSRGQGAGKVF. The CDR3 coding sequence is TGTGCCAGCAGCCGAGGACAGGGGGCGGGAAAGGTCTTC.

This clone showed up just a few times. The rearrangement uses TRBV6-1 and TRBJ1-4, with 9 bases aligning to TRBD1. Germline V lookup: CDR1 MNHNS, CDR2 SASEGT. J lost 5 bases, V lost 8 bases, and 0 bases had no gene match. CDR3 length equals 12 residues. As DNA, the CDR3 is TGTGCCAGCGGGACAGGGAATGAAAAACTGTTTTTT. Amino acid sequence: CASGTGNEKLFF.

The CDR3 loop reads CASSLGYRQGATDTQYF. CDR3 bases: TGCGCCAGCAGCCTCGGGTACCGCCAGGGGGCCACAGATACGCAGTATTTT. The rearrangement links TRBV4-1 to TRBJ2-3, with 8 bases identical to TRBD1. This CDR3 has 17 amino acids. CDR1 and CDR2 from the germline V gene are MGHRA and YSYEKL. The V gene end was trimmed by 4 bases and the J gene end by 2 bases; junction bases not matched to a gene: 11.

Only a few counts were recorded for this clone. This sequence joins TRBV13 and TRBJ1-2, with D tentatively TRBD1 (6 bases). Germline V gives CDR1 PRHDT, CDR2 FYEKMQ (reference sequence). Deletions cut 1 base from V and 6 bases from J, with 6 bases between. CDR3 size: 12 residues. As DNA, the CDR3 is TGTGCCAGCAGCTTAGCAGGGGATGGCTACACCTTC. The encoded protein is CASSLAGDGYTF.

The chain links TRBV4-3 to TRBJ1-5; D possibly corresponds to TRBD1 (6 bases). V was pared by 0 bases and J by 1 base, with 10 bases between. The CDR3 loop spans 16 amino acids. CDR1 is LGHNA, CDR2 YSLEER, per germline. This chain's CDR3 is CASSQEGGPSNQPQHF. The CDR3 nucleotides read TGCGCCAGCAGCCAAGAGGGGGGGCCGAGCAATCAGCCCCAGCATTTT.

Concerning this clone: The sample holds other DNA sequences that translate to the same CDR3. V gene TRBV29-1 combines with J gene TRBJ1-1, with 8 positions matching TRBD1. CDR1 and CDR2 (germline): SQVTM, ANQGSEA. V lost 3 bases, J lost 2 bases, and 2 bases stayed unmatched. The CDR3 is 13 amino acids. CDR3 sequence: CSVDRGQNTEAFF. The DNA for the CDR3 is TGCAGCGTTGACAGGGGGCAAAACACTGAAGCTTTCTTT.

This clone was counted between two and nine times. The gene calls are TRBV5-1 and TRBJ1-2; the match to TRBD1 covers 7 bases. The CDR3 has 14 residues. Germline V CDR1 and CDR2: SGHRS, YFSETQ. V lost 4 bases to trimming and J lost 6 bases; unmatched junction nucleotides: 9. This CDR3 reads CASSPRQGLDGYTF. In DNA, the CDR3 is TGCGCCAGCAGCCCTCGACAGGGCCTCGATGGCTACACCTTC.

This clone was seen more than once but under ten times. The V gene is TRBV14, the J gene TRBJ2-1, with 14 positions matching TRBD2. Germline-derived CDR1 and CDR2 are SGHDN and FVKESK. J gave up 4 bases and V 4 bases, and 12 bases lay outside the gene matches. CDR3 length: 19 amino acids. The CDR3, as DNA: TGTGCCAGCAGCCCGTCACCGGGACTAGCGGGGGCTAAATACAATGAGCAGTTCTTC. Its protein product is CASSPSPGLAGAKYNEQFF.

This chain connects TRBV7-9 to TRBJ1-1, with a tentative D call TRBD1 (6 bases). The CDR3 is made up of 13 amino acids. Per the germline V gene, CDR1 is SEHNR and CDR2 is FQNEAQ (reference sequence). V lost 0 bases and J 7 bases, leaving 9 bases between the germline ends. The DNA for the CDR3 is TGTGCCAGCAGCTTAGCCCCAGGGGTTGAAGCTTTCTTT. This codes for CASSLAPGVEAFF.

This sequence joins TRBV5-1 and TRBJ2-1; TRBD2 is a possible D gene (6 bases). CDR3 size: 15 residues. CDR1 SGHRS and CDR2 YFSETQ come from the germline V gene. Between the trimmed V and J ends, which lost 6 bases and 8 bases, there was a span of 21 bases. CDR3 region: CASKKGQGGVDEQFF. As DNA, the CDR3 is TGCGCCAGCAAAAAAGGGCAGGGAGGAGTGGATGAGCAGTTCTTC.

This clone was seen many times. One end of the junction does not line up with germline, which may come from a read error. The CDR3 reads CASSQEGATPGTF. CDR3 nucleotides: TGTGCCAGCAGCCAAGAGGGGGCAACACCGGGAACTTTT. The V and J genes are TRBV14 and TRBJ2-3, with D perhaps TRBD1 (6 bases). The CDR3 sequence is 13 residues long. Germline V gene lookup returns CDR1 SGHDN and CDR2 FVKESK.

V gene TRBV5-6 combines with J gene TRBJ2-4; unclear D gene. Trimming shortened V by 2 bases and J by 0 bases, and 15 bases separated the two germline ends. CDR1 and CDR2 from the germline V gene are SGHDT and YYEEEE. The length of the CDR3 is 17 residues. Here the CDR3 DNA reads TGTGCCAGCAGCTTAGGAGAACTTCGGTTAGCCAAAAACATTCAGTACTTC. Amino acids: CASSLGELRLAKNIQYF.

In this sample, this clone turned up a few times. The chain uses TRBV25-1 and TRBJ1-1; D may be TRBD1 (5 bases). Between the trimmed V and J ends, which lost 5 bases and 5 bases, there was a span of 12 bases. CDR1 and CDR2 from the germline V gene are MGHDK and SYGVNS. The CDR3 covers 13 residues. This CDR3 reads CASSWGVGTEAFF. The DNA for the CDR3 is TGTGCCAGCAGTTGGGGGGTAGGGACTGAAGCTTTCTTT.

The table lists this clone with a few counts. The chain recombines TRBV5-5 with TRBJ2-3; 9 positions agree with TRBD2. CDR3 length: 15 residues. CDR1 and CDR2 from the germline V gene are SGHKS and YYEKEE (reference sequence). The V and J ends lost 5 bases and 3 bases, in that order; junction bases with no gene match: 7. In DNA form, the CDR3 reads TGTGCCAGCAGTATAGCGGGGGTGAAAACAGATACGCAGTATTTT. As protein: CASSIAGVKTDTQYF.